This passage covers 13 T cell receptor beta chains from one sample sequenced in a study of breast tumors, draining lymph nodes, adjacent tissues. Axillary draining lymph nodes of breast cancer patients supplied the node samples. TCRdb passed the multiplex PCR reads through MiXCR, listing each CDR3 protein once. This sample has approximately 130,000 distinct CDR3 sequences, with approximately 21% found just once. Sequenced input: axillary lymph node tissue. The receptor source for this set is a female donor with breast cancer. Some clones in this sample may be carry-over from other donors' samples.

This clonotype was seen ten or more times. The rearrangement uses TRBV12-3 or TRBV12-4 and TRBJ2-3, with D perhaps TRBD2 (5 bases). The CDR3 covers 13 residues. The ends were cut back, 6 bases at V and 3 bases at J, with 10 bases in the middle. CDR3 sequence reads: CASRRASTDTQYF. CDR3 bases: TGTGCCAGCAGGCGGGCTTCAACAGATACGCAGTATTTT.

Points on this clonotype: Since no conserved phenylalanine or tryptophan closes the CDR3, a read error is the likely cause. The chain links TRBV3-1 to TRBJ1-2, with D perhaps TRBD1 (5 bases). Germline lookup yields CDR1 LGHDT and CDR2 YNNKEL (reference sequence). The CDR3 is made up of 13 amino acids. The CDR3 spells CASSEIGTRGYTS. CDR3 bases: TGCGCCAGCAGTGAAATCGGGACCCGTGGCTACACCTCC.

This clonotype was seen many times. The CDR3 DNA sequence: TGCGCCAGCAGCTTCGGAGGTGGTGGGGCCAACGTCCTGACTTTC. It translates to CASSFGGGGANVLTF. V and J are TRBV5-1 and TRBJ2-6; D might be TRBD2 (5 bases). The V end was cut by 2 bases, the J end by 3 bases, with 9 bases between. The germline V gene has CDR1 SGHRS and CDR2 YFSETQ. This CDR3 is built from 15 residues.

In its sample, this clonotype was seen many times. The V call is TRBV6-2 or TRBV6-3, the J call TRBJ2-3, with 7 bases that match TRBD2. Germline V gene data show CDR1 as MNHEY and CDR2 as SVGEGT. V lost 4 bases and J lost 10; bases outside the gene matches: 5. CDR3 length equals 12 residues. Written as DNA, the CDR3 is TGTGCCAGCAGTTTCGGACTAGTCTCGCAGTATTTT. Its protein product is CASSFGLVSQYF.

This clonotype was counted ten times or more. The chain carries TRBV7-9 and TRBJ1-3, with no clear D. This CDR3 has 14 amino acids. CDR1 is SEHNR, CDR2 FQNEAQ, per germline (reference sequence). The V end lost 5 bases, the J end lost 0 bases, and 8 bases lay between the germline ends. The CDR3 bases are TGTGCCAGCAGCCAACATAGCTCTGGAAACACCATATATTTT. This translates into CASSQHSSGNTIYF. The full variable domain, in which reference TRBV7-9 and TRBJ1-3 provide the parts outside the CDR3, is DTGVSQNPRHKITKRGQNVTFRCDPISEHNRLYWYRQTLGQGPEFLTYFQNEAQLEKSRLLSDRFSAERPKGSFSTLEIQRTEQGDSAMYLCASSQHSSGNTIYFGEGSWLTVV.

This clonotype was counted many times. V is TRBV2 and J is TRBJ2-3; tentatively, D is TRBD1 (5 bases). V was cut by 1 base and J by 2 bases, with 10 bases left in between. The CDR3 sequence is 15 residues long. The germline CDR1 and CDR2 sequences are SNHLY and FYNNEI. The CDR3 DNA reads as TGTGCCAGCAGTGAAGGGGGCAGGGCCACAGATACGCAGTATTTT. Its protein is CASSEGGRATDTQYF. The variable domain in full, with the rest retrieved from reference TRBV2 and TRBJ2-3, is EPEVTQTPSHQVTQMGQEVILRCVPISNHLYFYWYRQILGQKVEFLVSFYNNEISEKSEIFDDQFSVERPDGSNFTLKIRSTKLEDSAMYFCASSEGGRATDTQYFGPGTRLTVL.

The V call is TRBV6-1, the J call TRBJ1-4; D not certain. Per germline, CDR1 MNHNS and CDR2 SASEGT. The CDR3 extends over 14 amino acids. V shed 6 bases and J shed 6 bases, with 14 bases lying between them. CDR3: CASRTGTADEKLFF. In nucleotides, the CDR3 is TGTGCCAGCAGGACGGGCACGGCTGATGAAAAACTGTTTTTT.

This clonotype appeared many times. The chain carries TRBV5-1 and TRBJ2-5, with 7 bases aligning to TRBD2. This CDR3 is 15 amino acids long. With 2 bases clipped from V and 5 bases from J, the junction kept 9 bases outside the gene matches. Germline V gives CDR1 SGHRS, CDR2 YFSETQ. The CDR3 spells CASSFGGSGGETQYF. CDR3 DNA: TGCGCCAGCAGCTTCGGCGGGAGTGGGGGTGAGACCCAGTACTTC.

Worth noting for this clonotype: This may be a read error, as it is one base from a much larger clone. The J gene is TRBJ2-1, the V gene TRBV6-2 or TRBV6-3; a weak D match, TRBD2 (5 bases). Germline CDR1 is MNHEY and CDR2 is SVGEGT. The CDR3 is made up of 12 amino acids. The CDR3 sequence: CASAEGYNGQFF. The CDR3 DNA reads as TGTGCCAGCGCCGAGGGCTACAATGGGCAGTTCTTC.

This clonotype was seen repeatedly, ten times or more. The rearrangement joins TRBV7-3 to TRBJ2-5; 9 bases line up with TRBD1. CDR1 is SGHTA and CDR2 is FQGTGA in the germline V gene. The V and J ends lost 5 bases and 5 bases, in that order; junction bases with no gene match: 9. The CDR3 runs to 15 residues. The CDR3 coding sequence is TGTGCCAGCAGCACATCGGGACAGGGTGGGGAGACCCAGTACTTC. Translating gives CASSTSGQGGETQYF.

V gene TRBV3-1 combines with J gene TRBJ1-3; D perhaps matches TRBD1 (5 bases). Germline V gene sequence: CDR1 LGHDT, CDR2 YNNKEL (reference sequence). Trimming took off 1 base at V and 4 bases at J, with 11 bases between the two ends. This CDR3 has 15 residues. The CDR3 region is CASSQGQGGGNTIYF. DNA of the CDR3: TGTGCCAGCAGCCAAGGGCAGGGCGGAGGAAACACCATATATTTT.

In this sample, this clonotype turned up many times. Here the CDR3 DNA reads TGTGCCAGCAGCTCCCAGGGGTGGATGGCCGAGCAGTACTTC. Translated, it gives CASSSQGWMAEQYF. The J gene is TRBJ2-7, the V gene TRBV7-8, with D possibly being TRBD1 (6 bases). Trimming cost V 4 bases and J 6 bases, with 16 bases left between them. Germline loops: CDR1 SGHVS, CDR2 FQNEAQ. The CDR3 has 14 amino acids.

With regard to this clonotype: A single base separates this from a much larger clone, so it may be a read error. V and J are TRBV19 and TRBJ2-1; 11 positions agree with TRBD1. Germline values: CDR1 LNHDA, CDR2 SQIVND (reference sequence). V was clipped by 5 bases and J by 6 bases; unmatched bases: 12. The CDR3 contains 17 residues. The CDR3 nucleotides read TGTGCCAGTAGTGTGGGACAGGGGGTGGGAATCGCCAATGAGCAGTTCTTC. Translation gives CASSVGQGVGIANEQFF.